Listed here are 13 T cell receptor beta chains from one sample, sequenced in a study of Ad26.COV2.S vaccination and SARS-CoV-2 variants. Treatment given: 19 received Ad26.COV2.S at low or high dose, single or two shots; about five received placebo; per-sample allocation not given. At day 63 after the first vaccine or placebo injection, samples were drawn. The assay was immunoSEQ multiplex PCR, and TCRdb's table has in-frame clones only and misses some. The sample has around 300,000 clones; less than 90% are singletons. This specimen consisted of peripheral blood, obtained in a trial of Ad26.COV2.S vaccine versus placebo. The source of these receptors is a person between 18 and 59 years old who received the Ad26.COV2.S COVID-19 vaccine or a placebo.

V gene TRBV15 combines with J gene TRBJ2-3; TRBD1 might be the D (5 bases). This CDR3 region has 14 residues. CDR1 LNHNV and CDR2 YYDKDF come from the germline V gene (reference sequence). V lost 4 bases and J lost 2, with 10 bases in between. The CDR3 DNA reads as TGTGCCACCAGCAAGGGGAAGTTCACAGATACGCAGTATTTT. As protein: CATSKGKFTDTQYF.

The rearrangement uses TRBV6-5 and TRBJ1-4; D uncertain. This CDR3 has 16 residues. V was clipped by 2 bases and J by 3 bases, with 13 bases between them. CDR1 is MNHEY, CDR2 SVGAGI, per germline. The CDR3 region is CASSYRRAAPNEKLFF. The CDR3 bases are TGTGCCAGCAGTTACAGGCGGGCGGCCCCTAATGAAAAACTGTTTTTT.

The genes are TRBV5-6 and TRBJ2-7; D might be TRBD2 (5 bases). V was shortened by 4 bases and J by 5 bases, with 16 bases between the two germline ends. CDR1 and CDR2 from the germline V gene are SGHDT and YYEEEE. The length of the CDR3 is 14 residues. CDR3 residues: CASSLGLVVHEQYF. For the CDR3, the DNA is TGTGCCAGCAGCCTCGGACTCGTCGTCCACGAGCAGTACTTC. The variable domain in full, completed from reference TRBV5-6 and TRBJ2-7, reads DAGVTQSPTHLIKTRGQQVTLRCSPKSGHDTVSWYQQALGQGPQFIFQYYEEEERQRGNFPDRFSGHQFPNYSSELNVNALLLGDSALYLCASSLGLVVHEQYFGPGTRLTVT.

CDR3 loop: CASSLGDSSYEKLFF. DNA of the CDR3: TGTGCCAGCAGTTTAGGGGACAGCAGTTATGAAAAACTGTTTTTT. The V gene is TRBV28, the J gene TRBJ1-4; 7 bases match TRBD1. The CDR3 has 15 residues. Germline CDR1 and CDR2: MDHEN and SYDVKM. V lost 2 bases and J lost 6; bases outside the gene matches: 6.

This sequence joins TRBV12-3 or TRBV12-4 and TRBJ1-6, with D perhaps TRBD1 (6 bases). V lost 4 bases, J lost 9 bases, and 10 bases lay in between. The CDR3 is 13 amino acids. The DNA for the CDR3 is TGTGCCAGCAGTTCAGGGGCCCCTTCACCCCTCCACTTT. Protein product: CASSSGAPSPLHF.

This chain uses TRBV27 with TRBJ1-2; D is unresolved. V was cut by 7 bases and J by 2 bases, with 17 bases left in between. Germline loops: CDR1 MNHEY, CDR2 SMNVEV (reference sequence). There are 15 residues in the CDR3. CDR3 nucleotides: TGTGCCAGCATCCCCAGGCCCGATCTCAACTATGGCTACACCTTC. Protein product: CASIPRPDLNYGYTF.

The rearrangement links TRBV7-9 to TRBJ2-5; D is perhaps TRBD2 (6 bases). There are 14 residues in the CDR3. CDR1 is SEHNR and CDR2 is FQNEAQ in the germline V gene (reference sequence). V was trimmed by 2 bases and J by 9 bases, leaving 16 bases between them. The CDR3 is CASSLLSTVAAQYF. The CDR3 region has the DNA TGTGCCAGCAGCTTATTGTCCACGGTAGCGGCCCAGTACTTC.

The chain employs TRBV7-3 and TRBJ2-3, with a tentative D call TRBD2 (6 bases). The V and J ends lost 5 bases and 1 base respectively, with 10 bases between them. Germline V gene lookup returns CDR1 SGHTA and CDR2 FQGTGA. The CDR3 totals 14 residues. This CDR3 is CASSPRDGTDTQYF. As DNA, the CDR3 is TGTGCCAGCAGCCCGCGGGACGGCACAGATACGCAGTATTTT.

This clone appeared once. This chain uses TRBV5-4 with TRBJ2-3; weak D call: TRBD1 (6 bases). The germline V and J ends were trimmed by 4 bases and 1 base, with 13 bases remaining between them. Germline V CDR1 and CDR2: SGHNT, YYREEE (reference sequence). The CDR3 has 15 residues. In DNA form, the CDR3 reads TGTGCCAGCAGCGGAAAGGGGGTTCGCACAGATACGCAGTATTTT. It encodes CASSGKGVRTDTQYF.

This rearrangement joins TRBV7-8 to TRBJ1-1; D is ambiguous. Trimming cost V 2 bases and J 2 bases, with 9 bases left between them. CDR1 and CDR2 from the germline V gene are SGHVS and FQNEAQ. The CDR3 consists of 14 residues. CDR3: CASSLMNLNTEAFF. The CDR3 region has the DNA TGTGCCAGCAGCTTAATGAACCTTAACACTGAAGCTTTCTTT.

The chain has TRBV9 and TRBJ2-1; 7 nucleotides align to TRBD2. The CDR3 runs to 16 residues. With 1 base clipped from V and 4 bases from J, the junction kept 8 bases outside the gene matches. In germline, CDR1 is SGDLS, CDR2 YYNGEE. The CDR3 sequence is CASSVSTSSSYNEQFF. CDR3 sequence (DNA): TGTGCCAGCAGCGTATCGACTAGCTCCTCGTACAATGAGCAGTTCTTC.

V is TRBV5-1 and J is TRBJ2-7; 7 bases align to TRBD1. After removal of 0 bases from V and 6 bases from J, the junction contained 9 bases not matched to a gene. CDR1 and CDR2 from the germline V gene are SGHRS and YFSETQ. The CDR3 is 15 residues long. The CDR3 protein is CASSLDGQAASEQYF. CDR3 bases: TGCGCCAGCAGCTTGGATGGACAGGCGGCGTCCGAGCAGTACTTC.

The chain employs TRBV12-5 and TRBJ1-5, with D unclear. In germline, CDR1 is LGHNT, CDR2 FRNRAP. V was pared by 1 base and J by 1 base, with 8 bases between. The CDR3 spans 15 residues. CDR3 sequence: CASGLAGVSNQPQHF. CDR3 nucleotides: TGTGCTAGTGGTTTGGCCGGGGTCAGCAATCAGCCCCAGCATTTT.